This paragraph reports one T cell receptor beta chain. Some clones are missing from TCRdb's copy, which holds only in-frame ones; the method was immunoSEQ multiplex PCR. The table shows about 83,000 clones, with around 92% occurring only once. The data belong to a study of technical replicates of blood from several donors. Source material: T cells isolated from PBMCs. The TCR was taken from a human donor in good health.

CDR3 DNA: TGTGCCATCAGGCAAATCACCGGGATGAACACTGAAGCTTTCTTT. Its translation: CAIRQITGMNTEAFF. The V gene is TRBV10-3, the J gene TRBJ1-1; D uncertain. V was trimmed by 6 bases and J by 0 bases, leaving 14 bases between them. Germline V lookup: CDR1 ENHRY, CDR2 SYGVKD. The CDR3 has 15 residues.